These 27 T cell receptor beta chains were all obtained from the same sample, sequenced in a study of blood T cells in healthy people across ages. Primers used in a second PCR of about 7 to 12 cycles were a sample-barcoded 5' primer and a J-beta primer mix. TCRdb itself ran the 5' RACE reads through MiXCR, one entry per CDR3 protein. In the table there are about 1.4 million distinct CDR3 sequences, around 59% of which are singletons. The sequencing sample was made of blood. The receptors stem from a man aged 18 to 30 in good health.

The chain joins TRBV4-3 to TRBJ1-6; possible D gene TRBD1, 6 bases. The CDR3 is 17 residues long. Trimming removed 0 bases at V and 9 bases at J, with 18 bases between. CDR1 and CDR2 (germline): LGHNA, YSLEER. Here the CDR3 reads CASSQDRGDIGGSPLHF. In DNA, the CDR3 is TGCGCCAGCAGCCAAGATCGCGGAGATATAGGGGGTTCACCCCTCCACTTT.

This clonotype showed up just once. CDR3: CASSPMISGGGEQYF. In nucleotides, the CDR3 is TGTGCCAGCTCACCTATGATTAGCGGGGGAGGTGAGCAGTACTTC. V gene TRBV18 combines with J gene TRBJ2-5, with TRBD2 matching over 9 bases. The ends lost 3 bases at V and 11 bases at J; junction bases unmatched: 13. The CDR3 contains 15 residues. From germline, CDR1 is KGHSH and CDR2 LQKENI.

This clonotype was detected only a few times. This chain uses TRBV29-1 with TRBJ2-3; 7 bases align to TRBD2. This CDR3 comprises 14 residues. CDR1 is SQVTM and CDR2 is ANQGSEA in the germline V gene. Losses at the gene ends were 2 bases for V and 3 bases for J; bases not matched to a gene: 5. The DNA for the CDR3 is TGCAGCGTTGAAAGGCTAGCGGAAACAGATACGCAGTATTTT. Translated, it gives CSVERLAETDTQYF.

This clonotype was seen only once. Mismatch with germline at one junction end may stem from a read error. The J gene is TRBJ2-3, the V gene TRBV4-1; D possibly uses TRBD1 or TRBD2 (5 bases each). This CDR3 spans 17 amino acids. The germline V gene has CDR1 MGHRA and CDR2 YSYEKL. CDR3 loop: CASNQTPGRPRADTQYF. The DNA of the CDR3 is TGCGCCAGCAACCAAACTCCGGGACGGCCAAGGGCAGATACGCAGTATTTT.

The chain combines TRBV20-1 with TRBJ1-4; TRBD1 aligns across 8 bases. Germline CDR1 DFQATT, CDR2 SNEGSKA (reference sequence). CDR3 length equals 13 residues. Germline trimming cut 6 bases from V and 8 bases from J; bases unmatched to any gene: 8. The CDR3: CSAGGQVFEKLFF. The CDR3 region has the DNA TGCAGTGCCGGGGGACAGGTGTTCGAAAAACTGTTTTTT.

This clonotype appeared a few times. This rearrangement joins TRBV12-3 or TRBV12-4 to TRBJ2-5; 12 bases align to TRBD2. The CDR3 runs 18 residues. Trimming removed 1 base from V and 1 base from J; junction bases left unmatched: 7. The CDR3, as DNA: TGTGCCAGCAGTTTAGTCTGGACTAGCGGGGAACCCCAAGAGACCCAGTACTTC. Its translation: CASSLVWTSGEPQETQYF.

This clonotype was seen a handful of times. The CDR3 is CASSKHASGRHGELFF. DNA for the CDR3: TGTGCCAGCAGCAAACATGCTAGCGGTCGTCACGGGGAGCTGTTTTTT. The chain recombines TRBV21-1 with TRBJ2-2; the table's D call of TRBD2 was not tested on the DNA. TRBV21-1 constitutes a pseudogene. The CDR3 runs 16 residues.

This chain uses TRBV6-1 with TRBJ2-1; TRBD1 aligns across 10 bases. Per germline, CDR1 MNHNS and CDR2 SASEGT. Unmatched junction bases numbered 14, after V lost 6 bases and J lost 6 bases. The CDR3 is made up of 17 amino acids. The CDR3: CASSPPPGTGEVNEQFF. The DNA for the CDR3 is TGTGCCAGCAGCCCCCCTCCCGGGACAGGGGAGGTCAATGAGCAGTTCTTC.

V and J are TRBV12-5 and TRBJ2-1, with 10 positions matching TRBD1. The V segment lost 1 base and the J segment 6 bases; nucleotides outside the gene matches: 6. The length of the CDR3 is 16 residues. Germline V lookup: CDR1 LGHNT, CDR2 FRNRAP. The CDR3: CASGLGYRDRGNEQFF. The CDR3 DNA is TGTGCTAGTGGTTTGGGCTACCGGGACAGGGGCAATGAGCAGTTCTTC. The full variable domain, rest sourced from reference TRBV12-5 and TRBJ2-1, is DARVTQTPRHKVTEMGQEVTMRCQPILGHNTVFWYRQTMMQGLELLAYFRNRAPLDDSGMPKDRFSAEMPDATLATLKIQPSEPRDSAVYFCASGLGYRDRGNEQFFGPGTRLTVL.

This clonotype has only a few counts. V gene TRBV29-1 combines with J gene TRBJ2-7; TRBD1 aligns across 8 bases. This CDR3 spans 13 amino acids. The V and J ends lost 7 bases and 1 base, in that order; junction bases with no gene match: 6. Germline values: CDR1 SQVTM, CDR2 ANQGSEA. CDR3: CSGTTGGSYEQYF. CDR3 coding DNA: TGCAGCGGAACCACAGGGGGATCCTACGAGCAGTACTTC.

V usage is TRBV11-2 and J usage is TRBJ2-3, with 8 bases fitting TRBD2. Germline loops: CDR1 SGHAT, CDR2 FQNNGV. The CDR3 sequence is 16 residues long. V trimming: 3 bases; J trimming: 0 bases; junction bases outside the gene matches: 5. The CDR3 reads CASSFWAGGSTDTQYF. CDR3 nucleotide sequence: TGTGCCAGCAGCTTCTGGGCGGGGGGCAGCACAGATACGCAGTATTTT.

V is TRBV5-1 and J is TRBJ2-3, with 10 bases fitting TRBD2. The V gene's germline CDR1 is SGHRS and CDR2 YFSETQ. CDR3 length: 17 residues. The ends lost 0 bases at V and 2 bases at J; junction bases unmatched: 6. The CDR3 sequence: CASSLVASGGYTDTQYF. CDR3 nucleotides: TGCGCCAGCAGCTTGGTGGCTAGCGGGGGCTACACAGATACGCAGTATTTT.

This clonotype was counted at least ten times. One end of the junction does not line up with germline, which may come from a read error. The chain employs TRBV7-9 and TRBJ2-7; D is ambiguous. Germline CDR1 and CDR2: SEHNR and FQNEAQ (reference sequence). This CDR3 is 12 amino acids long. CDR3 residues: CASSLVTYEQYF. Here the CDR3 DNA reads TGTGCCAGCAGTTTAGTCACCTACGAGCAGTACTTC.

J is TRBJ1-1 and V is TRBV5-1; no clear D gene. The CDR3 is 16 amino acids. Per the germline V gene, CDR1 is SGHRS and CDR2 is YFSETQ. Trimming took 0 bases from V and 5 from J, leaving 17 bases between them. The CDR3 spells CASSLGGIEPSTEAFF. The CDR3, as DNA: TGCGCCAGCAGCTTGGGCGGAATTGAACCTTCAACTGAAGCTTTCTTT.

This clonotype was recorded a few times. CDR3 region: CASSPLALAGVTDTQYF. The CDR3 DNA reads as TGTGCCAGCAGTCCGCTTGCACTAGCGGGGGTGACAGATACGCAGTATTTT. This rearrangement joins TRBV27 to TRBJ2-3; TRBD2 agrees at 11 bases. CDR3 length: 17 residues. The germline V gene encodes CDR1 MNHEY and CDR2 SMNVEV (reference sequence). The V and J ends lost 5 bases and 3 bases, in that order; junction bases with no gene match: 10.

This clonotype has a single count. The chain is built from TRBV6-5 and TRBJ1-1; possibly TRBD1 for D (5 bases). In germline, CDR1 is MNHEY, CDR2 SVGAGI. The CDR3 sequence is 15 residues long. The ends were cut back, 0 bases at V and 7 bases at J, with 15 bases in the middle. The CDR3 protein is CASSYSQGLKGEAFF. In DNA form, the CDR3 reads TGTGCCAGCAGTTACTCGCAGGGACTCAAGGGTGAAGCTTTCTTT.

The DNA for the CDR3 is TGTGCCAGCAGCGAAAGACTAGAGCCGTACGAGCAGTACTTC. Protein sequence: CASSERLEPYEQYF. The chain employs TRBV3-1 and TRBJ2-7; D might be TRBD2 (6 bases). Trimming took off 5 bases at V and 4 bases at J, with 15 bases between the two ends. CDR3 length: 14 amino acids. Germline V gene data show CDR1 as LGHDT and CDR2 as YNNKEL (reference sequence).

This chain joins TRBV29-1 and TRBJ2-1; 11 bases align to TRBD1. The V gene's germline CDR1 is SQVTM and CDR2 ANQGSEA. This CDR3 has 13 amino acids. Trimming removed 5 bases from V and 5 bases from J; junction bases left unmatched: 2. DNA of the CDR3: TGCAGCGTTTGGACAGGGGGCCACAATGAGCAGTTCTTC. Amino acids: CSVWTGGHNEQFF.

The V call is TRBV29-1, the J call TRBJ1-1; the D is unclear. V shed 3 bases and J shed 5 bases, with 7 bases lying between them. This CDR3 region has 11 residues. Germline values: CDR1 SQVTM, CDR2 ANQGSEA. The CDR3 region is CSVERPTEAFF. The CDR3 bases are TGCAGCGTTGAGAGGCCGACTGAAGCTTTCTTT.

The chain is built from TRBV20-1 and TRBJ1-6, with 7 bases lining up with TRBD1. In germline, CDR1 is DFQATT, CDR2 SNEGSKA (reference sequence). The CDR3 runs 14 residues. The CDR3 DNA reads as TGCAGCCCATCAGGGGGACACGATAATTCACCCCTCCACTTT. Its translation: CSPSGGHDNSPLHF.

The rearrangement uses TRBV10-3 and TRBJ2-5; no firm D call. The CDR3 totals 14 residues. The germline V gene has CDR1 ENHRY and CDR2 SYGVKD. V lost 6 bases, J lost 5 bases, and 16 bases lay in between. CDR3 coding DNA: TGTGCCATCAGGGCATCAGACTCGAGGGAGACCCAGTACTTC. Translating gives CAIRASDSRETQYF.

The CDR3 sequence is CASSPLVGGAGEQFF. Written as DNA, the CDR3 is TGTGCCAGCAGCCCCTTAGTCGGGGGCGCAGGTGAGCAGTTCTTC. The chain carries TRBV7-2 and TRBJ2-1; D tentatively fits TRBD1 or TRBD2 (6 bases each). This CDR3 has 15 residues. Deletions cut 5 bases from V and 9 bases from J, with 20 bases between. In germline, CDR1 is SGHTA, CDR2 FQGNSA.

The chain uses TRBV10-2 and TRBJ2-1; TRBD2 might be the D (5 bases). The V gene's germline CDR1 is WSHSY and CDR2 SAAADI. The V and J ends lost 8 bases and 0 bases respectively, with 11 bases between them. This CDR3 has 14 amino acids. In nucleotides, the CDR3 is TGCGCCAGCGGTAGCGATAACTCCTACAATGAGCAGTTCTTC. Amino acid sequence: CASGSDNSYNEQFF.

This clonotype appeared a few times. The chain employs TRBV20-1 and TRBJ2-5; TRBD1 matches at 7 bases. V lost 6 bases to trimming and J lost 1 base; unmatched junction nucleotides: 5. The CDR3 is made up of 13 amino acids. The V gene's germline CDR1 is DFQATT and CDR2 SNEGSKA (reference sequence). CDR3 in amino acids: CSAARGPQETQYF. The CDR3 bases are TGCAGTGCGGCTAGGGGGCCCCAAGAGACCCAGTACTTC.

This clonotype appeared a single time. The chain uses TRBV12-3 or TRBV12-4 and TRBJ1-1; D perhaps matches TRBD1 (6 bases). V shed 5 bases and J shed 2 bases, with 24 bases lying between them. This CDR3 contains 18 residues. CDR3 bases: TGTGCCAGCAGTCCAGCGTGGGGGACATGGGGGCCCAACACTGAAGCTTTCTTT. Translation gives CASSPAWGTWGPNTEAFF.

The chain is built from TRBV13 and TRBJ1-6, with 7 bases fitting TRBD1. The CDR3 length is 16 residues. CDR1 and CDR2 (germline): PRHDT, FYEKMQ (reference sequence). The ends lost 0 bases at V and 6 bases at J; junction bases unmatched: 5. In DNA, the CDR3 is TGTGCCAGCAGCTTAGGTATACAGGGGACTAATTCACCCCTCCACTTT. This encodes CASSLGIQGTNSPLHF.

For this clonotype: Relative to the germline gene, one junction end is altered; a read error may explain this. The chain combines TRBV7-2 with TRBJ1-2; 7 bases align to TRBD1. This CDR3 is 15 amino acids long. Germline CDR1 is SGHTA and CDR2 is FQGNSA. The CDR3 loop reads CASNLLGPDRDGYTF. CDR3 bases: TGTGCCAGCAACTTACTGGGTCCCGACAGGGACGGCTACACCTTC.